This T cell receptor (beta chain) was recovered during a study of Ad26.COV2.S vaccination and SARS-CoV-2 variants. Across the whole study: Ad26.COV2.S was injected intramuscularly once or twice, 56 days apart.

On this clone itself: The antigen remains undetermined.

Study-wide points: While placebo recipients had lower spike-specific TCR breadth, vaccine recipients had more.

Sequencing used immunoSEQ multiplex PCR; TCRdb keeps in-frame clones, though not all of them. In the table there are 350,000 to 400,000 clones, about 88% of which are singletons. The treatment was: some 20 received Ad26.COV2.S at low or high dose, single or two shots; 5 received placebo; per-sample allocation not given. It was on day 63 after the first vaccine or placebo injection that samples were taken. The CDR3 covers 14 residues. Germline V gene lookup returns CDR1 KGHSH and CDR2 LQKENI. Trimming pared 3 bases from V and 10 bases from J, leaving 15 bases between. This clonotype was sampled from a person aged 18-60 years who received the Ad26.COV2.S COVID-19 vaccine or a placebo. The V gene is TRBV18, the J gene TRBJ2-2, with D maybe TRBD2 (6 bases). The sequences come from peripheral blood, collected in a trial of Ad26.COV2.S vaccine versus placebo. The CDR3 sequence: CASSPGEGRMELFF. DNA of the CDR3: TGTGCCAGCTCACCTGGAGAGGGGAGGATGGAGCTGTTTTTT.